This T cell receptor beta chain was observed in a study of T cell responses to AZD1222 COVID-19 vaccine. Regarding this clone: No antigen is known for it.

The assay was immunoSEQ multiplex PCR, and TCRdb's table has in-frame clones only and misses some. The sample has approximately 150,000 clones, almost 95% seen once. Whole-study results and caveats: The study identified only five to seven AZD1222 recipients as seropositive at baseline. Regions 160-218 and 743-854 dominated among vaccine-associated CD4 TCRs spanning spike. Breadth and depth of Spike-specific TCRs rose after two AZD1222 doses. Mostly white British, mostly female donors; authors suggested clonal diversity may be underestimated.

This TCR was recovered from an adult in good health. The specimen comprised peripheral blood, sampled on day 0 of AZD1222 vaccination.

CDR3 in DNA: TGTGCCAGCTCACCACGACAGGGGGTAGATGATACGCAGTATTTT. This codes for CASSPRQGVDDTQYF. The chain has TRBV18 and TRBJ2-3, with TRBD1 matching 9 bases. The junction had 5 bases not matched to a gene; V was cut back by 1 base and J by 6 bases. The germline CDR1 and CDR2 sequences are KGHSH and LQKENI. The CDR3 spans 15 residues.